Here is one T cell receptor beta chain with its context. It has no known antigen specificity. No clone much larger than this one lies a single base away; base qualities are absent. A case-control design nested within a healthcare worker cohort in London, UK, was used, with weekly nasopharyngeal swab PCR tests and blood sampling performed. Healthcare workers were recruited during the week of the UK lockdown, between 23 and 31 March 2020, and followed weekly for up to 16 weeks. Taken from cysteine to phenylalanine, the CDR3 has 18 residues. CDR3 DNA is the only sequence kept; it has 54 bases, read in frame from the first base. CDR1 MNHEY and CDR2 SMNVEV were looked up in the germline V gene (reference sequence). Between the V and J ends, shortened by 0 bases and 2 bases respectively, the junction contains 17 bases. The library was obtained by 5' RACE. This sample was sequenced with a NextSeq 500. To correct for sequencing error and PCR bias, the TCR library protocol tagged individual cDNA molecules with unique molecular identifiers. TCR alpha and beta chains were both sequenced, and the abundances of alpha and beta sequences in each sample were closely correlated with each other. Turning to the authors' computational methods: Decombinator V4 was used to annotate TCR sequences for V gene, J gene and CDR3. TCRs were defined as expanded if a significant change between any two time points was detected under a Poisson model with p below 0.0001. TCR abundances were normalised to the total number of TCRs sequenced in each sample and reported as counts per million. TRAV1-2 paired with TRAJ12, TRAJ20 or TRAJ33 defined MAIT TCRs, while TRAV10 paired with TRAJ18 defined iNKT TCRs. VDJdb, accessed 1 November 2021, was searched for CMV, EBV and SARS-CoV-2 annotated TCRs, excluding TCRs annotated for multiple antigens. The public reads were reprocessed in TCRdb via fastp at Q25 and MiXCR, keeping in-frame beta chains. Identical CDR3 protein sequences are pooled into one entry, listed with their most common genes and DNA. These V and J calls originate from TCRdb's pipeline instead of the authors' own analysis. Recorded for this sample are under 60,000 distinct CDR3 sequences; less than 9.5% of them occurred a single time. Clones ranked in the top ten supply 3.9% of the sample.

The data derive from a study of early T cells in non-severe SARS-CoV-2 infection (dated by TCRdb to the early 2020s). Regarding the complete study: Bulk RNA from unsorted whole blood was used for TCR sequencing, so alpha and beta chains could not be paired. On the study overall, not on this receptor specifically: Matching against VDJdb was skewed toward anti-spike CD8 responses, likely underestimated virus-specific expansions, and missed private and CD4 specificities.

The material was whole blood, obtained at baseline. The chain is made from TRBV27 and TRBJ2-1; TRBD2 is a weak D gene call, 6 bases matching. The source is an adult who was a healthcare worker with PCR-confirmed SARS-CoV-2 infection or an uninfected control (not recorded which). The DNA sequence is TGTGCCAGCAGTTTATCGCCGGAGGGCCTCGGCGCCTACAATGAGCAGTTCTTC. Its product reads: CASSLSPEGLGAYNEQFF.